These T cell receptor beta chains were read from a single sample in a study of T cells in Graves' hyperthyroidism and ophthalmopathy. In TCRdb, the multiplex PCR reads were re-called with MiXCR into one record per CDR3 protein. The sample contains under 300,000 distinct CDR3 sequences, 25% to 30% of which appear only once. Material for sequencing was blood. Source of these receptors: a man between 35 and 55 years old with Graves' hyperthyroidism that later progressed to Graves' ophthalmopathy. CDR3s include the opening cysteine and the closing phenylalanine or tryptophan. The size of a clone is reported for some rows only, either as once, few or many, or as a class for expanded clones.

len	v_gene	abundance	CDR3aa
18	TRBV19	many	CASSIPPGRRNSNQPQHF
15	TRBV12-3/TRBV12-4	many	CASSPIEGSTGELFF
12	TRBV6-2/TRBV6-3	NA	CASEGVKETQYF
16	TRBV20-1	many	CSASGPLYGANQPQHF
15	TRBV19	few	CASSIDRVNTGELFF
15	TRBV30	few	CAWRGIAGGTYEQYF
16	TRBV4-1	few	CASSGWEVAGADTQYF
12	TRBV27	many	CAIPNRDTEAFF
17	TRBV4-2	many	CASSPAAGDRSGNTIYF
13	TRBV12-3/TRBV12-4	many	CASSTAAAGEQYF
15	TRBV6-1	many	CASSDYWGGNQPQHF
13	TRBV7-9	many	CAGKDSLNTEAFF
15	TRBV4-1	many	CASSQVGVRDTEAFF
16	TRBV7-2	many	CASSRRTGRMNTEAFF
14	TRBV18	many	CASSPQGKGSPLHF
14	TRBV6-1	NA	CASSENTFSYEQYF
15	TRBV20-1	few	CSANSGQGAGNEQYF
12	TRBV20-1	NA	CSAQTGRKTQYF
13	TRBV12-5	many	CASGSDRDQPQHF
14	TRBV19	many	CASSIQGLDTEAFF
14	TRBV2	many	CARGTGYSNQPQHF